The sequence of this T cell receptor (beta chain) was determined in a study of OX40 agonist ivuxolimab in advanced cancers. Sequencing used immunoSEQ multiplex PCR; TCRdb keeps in-frame clones, though not all of them. The table records some 80,000 clones, nearly 95% of them present only once. CDR3 length: 15 residues. Germline V lookup: CDR1 SGHVS, CDR2 FNYEAQ. V gave up 3 bases and J gave up 3 bases; unmatched junction bases: 2. The rearrangement links TRBV7-6 to TRBJ2-3; 11 positions agree with TRBD2. This receptor was taken from an adult with an advanced solid tumor such as melanoma, head and neck, liver or kidney cancer. Sequences were derived from CD4+ or CD8+ T cells sorted from blood, sampled in a trial of the OX40 agonist ivuxolimab. The CDR3 reads CASSLGLAVTDTQYF. The CDR3 DNA sequence: TGTGCCAGCAGCTTGGGACTAGCGGTGACAGATACGCAGTATTTT.